These T cell receptor beta chains were read from a single sample in a study of blood T cells in healthy people across ages. MiXCR, applied by TCRdb to the 5' RACE reads, yields one record per CDR3 protein. The sample has 850,000 or so distinct CDR3 sequences; 29% are singletons. Input material: blood. These receptors were collected from a woman of 80 years or more in good health. The CDR3 runs from the conserved cysteine through the conserved F or W. D genes are given only for firm matches. Clone size, where shown, is once, few, many, or a class for clones that have expanded.

abundance | j_gene | d_gene | v_gene | CDR3nt | CDR3aa
many | TRBJ2-6 | NA | TRBV6-5 | TGTGCCAGCAGTTACGGCAGGAGCTCTGGGGCCAACGTCCTGACTTTC | CASSYGRSSGANVLTF
NA | TRBJ1-1 | TRBD1 | TRBV6-1 | TGTGCCAGCAGTCCAGACAGGGTGAACGCTGAAGCTTTCTTT | CASSPDRVNAEAFF
NA | TRBJ2-1 | TRBD2 | TRBV10-2 | TGCGCCAGCCTCTCGGGACTAGCGGGAGGCAATGAGCAGTTCTTC | CASLSGLAGGNEQFF
NA | TRBJ2-3 | TRBD2 | TRBV20-1 | TGCAGTGCTAGACCTCGAGCGGGGTTCACAGATACGCAGTATTTT | CSARPRAGFTDTQYF
few | TRBJ1-1 | NA | TRBV7-8 | TGTGCCAGCAGTCTGGGCCGGGGCAGAACTGAAGCTTTCTTT | CASSLGRGRTEAFF
NA | TRBJ1-2 | NA | TRBV19 | TGTGCCAGTAGTTCCCCGCAGGGGAGGGCCTATGGCTACACCTTC | CASSSPQGRAYGYTF
NA | TRBJ2-5 | NA | TRBV5-5 | TGTGCCAGCAGCTGGGCGACGGGACCTCAAGAGACCCAGTATTTC | CASSWATGPQETQYF
many | TRBJ2-6 | NA | TRBV7-9 | TGTGCCAGCAGCACCAGGGTTACTGGGGCCAACGTCCTGACTTTC | CASSTRVTGANVLTF
many | TRBJ2-7 | NA | TRBV5-3 | TGTGCCAGAAGCTTTGGATGGGTCAAGGCACGGAGCTCCTACGAGCAGTACTTC | CARSFGWVKARSSYEQYF
once | TRBJ2-1 | TRBD1 | TRBV13 | TGTGCCAGCAGCTCCGGGACAGGGGGGCGTGAGCAGTTCTTC | CASSSGTGGREQFF
few | TRBJ2-3 | TRBD1 | TRBV28 | TGTGCCAGCAGACGTAGACCGGGACAGCTTAAGGATACGCAGTATTTT | CASRRRPGQLKDTQYF
NA | TRBJ2-1 | NA | TRBV7-3 | TGTGCCAGCAGCGCCGGGGGCAGTCCCTACAATGAGCAGTTCTTC | CASSAGGSPYNEQFF
NA | TRBJ1-6 | TRBD1 | TRBV7-2 | TGTGCCAGTAGCCGAACGGGACAGGGTTCTTCACCCCTCCACTTT | CASSRTGQGSSPLHF
many | TRBJ2-3 | NA | TRBV7-2 | TGTGCCAGCAGCTCGCGGACAGCAGATACGCAGTATTTT | CASSSRTADTQYF
NA | TRBJ1-1 | NA | TRBV5-1 | TGCGCCAGCAGCTTGGCAGGGATTAGTGAAGCTTTCTTT | CASSLAGISEAFF
NA | TRBJ1-6 | TRBD1 | TRBV7-9 | TGTGCCAGCAGCTTAGAGGGCAGGGGGGATTCTTCACCCCTCCACTTT | CASSLEGRGDSSPLHF
NA | TRBJ2-4 | NA | TRBV12-3/TRBV12-4 | TGTGCCAGCAGTTTTGATGGGCTAGCCAAAAACATTCAGTACTTC | CASSFDGLAKNIQYF
NA | TRBJ2-7 | NA | TRBV3-1 | TGTGACAGCAGCCTCCAGGCCTTCGAGCAGTACTTC | CDSSLQAFEQYF
NA | TRBJ2-5 | NA | TRBV5-1 | TGCGCCAGCAGCTCTCCCAACGGGGGCAGCGACCAAGAGACCCAGTACTTC | CASSSPNGGSDQETQYF
many | TRBJ2-7 | NA | TRBV6-5 | TGTGCCAGCAGTTCTATTACGGGCCGATCCTACGAGCAGTACTTC | CASSSITGRSYEQYF
many | TRBJ2-3 | NA | TRBV9 | TGTGCCAGCAGCGGGAAGGGGTGGGATACGCAGTATTTT | CASSGKGWDTQYF
few | TRBJ1-1 | NA | TRBV21-1 | TGTGCCAGCAGCAAAGACAGCGGGGACACTGAAGCTTTCTTT | CASSKDSGDTEAFF
NA | TRBJ2-3 | NA | TRBV2 | TGTGCCAGCAGACCCGTTAGAGGCACGCAGTATTTT | CASRPVRGTQYF
many | TRBJ2-1 | TRBD1 | TRBV24-1 | TGTGCCACCAGTGAGATCACCGCGACAGGGATAAGCAATGAGCAGTTCTTC | CATSEITATGISNEQFF
many | TRBJ2-1 | TRBD1 | TRBV24-1 | TGTGCCACCAGTGATAGGGGACAGCTTAACAATGAGCAGTTCTTC | CATSDRGQLNNEQFF
NA | TRBJ2-6 | TRBD2 | TRBV6-1 | TGTGCCAGCAGTCAGTTAGCGGGGGAGCTCTCTGGGGCCAACGTCCTGACTTTC | CASSQLAGELSGANVLTF
NA | TRBJ2-7 | NA | TRBV20-1 | TGCAGTGCTAGGGATCCAATCGGCGGGAATGGCTGCCGCGAGCAGTACTTC | CSARDPIGGNGCREQYF
once | TRBJ2-7 | NA | TRBV6-1 | TGTGCCAGCGCGGGAATGTACGAGCAGTACTTC | CASAGMYEQYF
NA | TRBJ2-7 | TRBD1 | TRBV7-6 | TGTGCCAGCAGCGGACAGGGACAGGGGTCCTACGAGCAGTACTTC | CASSGQGQGSYEQYF
many | TRBJ2-3 | NA | TRBV6-2/TRBV6-3 | TGTGCCAGCAACGGGTACAGGCCCACAGATACGCAGTATTTT | CASNGYRPTDTQYF
many | TRBJ2-5 | NA | TRBV24-1 | TGTGCCACCAGTGATTTGAGTGACAGACAAGAGACCCAGTACTTC | CATSDLSDRQETQYF
many | TRBJ2-1 | NA | TRBV5-6 | TGTGCCAGCAGCACTCCCCGAAACAGGGTTGGGGGTGGGAATGAGCAGTTCTTC | CASSTPRNRVGGGNEQFF
few | TRBJ1-1 | NA | TRBV24-1 | TGTGCCACCAGTGACCGCGATTGGGGTGAAGCTTTCTTT | CATSDRDWGEAFF
many | TRBJ2-1 | TRBD2 | TRBV7-9 | TGTGCCAGCCTAGCGGGGGGGCTGAATGAGCAGTTCTTC | CASLAGGLNEQFF
NA | TRBJ2-1 | NA | TRBV6-1 | TGTGCCAGCAGTGTGGGGCAAAATTTCTACAATGAGCAGTTCTTC | CASSVGQNFYNEQFF
many | TRBJ1-2 | NA | TRBV20-1 | TGCAGTGCAAAGGACCGGGGTAGAAATAACTATGGCTACACCTTC | CSAKDRGRNNYGYTF
few | TRBJ1-5 | NA | TRBV6-1 | TGTGCCAGCAGCCCGATTGGGGGGATTTATAGCAATCAGCCCCAGCATTTT | CASSPIGGIYSNQPQHF
NA | TRBJ2-3 | NA | TRBV6-5 | TGTGCCAGCAGTTATGGCAGGGGCACAGATACGCAGTATTTT | CASSYGRGTDTQYF
many | TRBJ1-1 | NA | TRBV7-8 | TGTGCCAGCAGCTTTCCGAACACTGAAGCTTTCTTT | CASSFPNTEAFF